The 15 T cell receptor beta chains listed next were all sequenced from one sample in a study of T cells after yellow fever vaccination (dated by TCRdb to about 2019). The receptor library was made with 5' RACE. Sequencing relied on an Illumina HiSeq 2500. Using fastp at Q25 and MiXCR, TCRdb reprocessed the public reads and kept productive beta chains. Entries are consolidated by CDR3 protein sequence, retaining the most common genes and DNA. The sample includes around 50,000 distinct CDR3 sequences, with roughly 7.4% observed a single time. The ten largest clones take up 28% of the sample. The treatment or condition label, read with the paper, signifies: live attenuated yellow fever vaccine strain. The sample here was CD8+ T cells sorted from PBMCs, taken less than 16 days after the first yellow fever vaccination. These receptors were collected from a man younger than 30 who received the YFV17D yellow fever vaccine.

The CDR3 DNA sequence: TGTGCCAGCAGCCCGGGACAGACCACCGGGGAGCTGTTTTTT. Translating it yields CASSPGQTTGELFF. The chain combines TRBV7-9 with TRBJ2-2; the match to TRBD1 covers 7 bases. The CDR3 has 14 amino acids. Germline assignment: CDR1 SEHNR and CDR2 FQNEAQ (reference sequence). Trimming removed 5 bases from V and 4 bases from J; junction bases left unmatched: 4.

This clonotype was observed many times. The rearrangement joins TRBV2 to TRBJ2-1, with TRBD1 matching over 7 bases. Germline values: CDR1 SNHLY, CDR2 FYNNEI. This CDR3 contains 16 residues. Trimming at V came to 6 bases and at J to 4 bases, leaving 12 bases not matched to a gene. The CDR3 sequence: CASSQTDGTVYNEQFF. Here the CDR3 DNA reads TGTGCCAGCAGCCAAACGGACGGGACAGTGTACAATGAGCAGTTCTTC. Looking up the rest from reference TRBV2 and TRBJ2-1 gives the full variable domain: EPEVTQTPSHQVTQMGQEVILRCVPISNHLYFYWYRQILGQKVEFLVSFYNNEISEKSEIFDDQFSVERPDGSNFTLKIRSTKLEDSAMYFCASSQTDGTVYNEQFFGPGTRLTVL.

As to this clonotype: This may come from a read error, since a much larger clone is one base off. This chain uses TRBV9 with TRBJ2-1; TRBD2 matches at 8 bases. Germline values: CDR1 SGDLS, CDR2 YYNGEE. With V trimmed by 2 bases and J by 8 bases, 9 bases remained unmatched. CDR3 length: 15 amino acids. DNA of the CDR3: TGTGCCAGCAGCGTTAGCGCGGGGGGTTGGGATGAGCAGTTCTTC. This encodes CASSVSAGGWDEQFF.

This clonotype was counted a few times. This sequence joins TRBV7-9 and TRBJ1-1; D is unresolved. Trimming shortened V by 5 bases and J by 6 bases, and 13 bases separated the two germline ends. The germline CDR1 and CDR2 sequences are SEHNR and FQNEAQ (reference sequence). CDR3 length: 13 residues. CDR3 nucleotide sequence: TGTGCCAGCAGCGACGGGTTCCCCCCTGAAGCTTTCTTT. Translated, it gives CASSDGFPPEAFF. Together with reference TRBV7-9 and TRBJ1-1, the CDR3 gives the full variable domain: DTGVSQNPRHKITKRGQNVTFRCDPISEHNRLYWYRQTLGQGPEFLTYFQNEAQLEKSRLLSDRFSAERPKGSFSTLEIQRTEQGDSAMYLCASSDGFPPEAFFGQGTRLTVV.

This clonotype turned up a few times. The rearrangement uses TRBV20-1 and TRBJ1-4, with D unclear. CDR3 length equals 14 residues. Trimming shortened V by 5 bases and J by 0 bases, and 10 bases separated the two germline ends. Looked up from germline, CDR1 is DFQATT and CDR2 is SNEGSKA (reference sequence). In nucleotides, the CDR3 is TGCAGTGCTTCTCACAAAGCAACTAATGAAAAACTGTTTTTT. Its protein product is CSASHKATNEKLFF.

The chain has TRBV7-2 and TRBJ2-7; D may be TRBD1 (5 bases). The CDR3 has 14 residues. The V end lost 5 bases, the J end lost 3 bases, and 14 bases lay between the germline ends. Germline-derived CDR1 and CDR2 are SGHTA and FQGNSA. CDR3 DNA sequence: TGTGCCAGCAGCCTTTGGACAAATCACTACGAGCAGTACTTC. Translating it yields CASSLWTNHYEQYF. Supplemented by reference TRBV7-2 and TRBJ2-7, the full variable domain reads GAGVSQSPSNKVTEKGKDVELRCDPISGHTALYWYRQSLGQGLEFLIYFQGNSAPDKSGLPSDRFSAERTGGSVSTLTIQRTQQEDSAVYLCASSLWTNHYEQYFGPGTRLTVT.

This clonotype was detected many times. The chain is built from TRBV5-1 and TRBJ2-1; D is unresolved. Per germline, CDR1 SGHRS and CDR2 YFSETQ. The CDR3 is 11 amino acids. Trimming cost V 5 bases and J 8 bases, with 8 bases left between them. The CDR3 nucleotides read TGCGCCAGCAGGTTTAGCCATGAGCAGTTCTTC. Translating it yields CASRFSHEQFF. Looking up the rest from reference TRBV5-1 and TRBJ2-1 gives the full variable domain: KAGVTQTPRYLIKTRGQQVTLSCSPISGHRSVSWYQQTPGQGLQFLFEYFSETQRNKGNFPGRFSGRQFSNSRSEMNVSTLELGDSALYLCASRFSHEQFFGPGTRLTVL.

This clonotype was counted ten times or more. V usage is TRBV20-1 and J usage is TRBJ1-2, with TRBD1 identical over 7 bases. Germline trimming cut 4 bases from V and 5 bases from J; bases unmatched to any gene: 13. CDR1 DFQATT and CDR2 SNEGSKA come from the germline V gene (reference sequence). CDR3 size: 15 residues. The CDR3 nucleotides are TGCAGTGCTACCAGCTCCATCACAGGGGCTTATGGCTACACCTTC. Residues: CSATSSITGAYGYTF.

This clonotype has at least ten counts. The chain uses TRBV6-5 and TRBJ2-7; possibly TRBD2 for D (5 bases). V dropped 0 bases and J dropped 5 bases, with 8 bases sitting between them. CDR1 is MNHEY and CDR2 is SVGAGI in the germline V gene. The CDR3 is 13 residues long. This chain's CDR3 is CASSYSGVDEQYV. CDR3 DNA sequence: TGTGCCAGCAGTTACTCCGGGGTTGACGAGCAGTACGTC.

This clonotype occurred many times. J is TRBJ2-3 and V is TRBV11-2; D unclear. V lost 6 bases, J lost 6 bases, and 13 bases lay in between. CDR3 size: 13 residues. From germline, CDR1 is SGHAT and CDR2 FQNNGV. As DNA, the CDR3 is TGTGCCAGCAGAGAAGGTGGGGTTGATACGCAGTATTTT. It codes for CASREGGVDTQYF. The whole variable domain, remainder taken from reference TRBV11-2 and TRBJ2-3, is EAGVAQSPRYKIIEKRQSVAFWCNPISGHATLYWYQQILGQGPKLLIQFQNNGVVDDSQLPKDRFSAERLKGVDSTLKIQPAKLEDSAVYLCASREGGVDTQYFGPGTRLTVL.

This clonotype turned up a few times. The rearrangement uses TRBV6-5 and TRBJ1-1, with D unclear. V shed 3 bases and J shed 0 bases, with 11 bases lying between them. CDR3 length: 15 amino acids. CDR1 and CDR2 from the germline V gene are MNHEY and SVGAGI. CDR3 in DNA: TGTGCCAGCAGTTATTCACCAGCGATGAACACTGAAGCTTTCTTT. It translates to CASSYSPAMNTEAFF.

The CDR3 sequence is CAKPRADSGNTIYF. CDR3 sequence (DNA): TGCGCCAAACCTCGAGCCGACTCTGGAAACACCATATATTTT. The chain uses TRBV20-1 and TRBJ1-3; no firm D call. The CDR3 contains 14 residues. Germline assignment: CDR1 DFQATT and CDR2 SNEGSKA (reference sequence).

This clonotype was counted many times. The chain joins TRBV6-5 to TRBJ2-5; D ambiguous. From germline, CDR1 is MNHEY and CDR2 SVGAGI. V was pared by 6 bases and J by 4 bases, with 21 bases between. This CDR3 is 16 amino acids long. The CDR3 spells CASRGYAPGTGETQYF. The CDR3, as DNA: TGTGCCAGCAGGGGGTATGCTCCAGGAACCGGAGAGACCCAGTACTTC.

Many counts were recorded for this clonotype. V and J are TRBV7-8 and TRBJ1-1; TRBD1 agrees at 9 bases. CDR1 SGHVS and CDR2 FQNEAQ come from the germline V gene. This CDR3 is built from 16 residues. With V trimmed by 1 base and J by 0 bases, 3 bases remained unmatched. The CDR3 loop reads CASSLGRQGVNTEAFF. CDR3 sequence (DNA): TGTGCCAGCAGCTTAGGCCGACAGGGGGTGAACACTGAAGCTTTCTTT.

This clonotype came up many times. CDR3 in amino acids: CASSPLAGGRPDTQYF. Here the CDR3 DNA reads TGTGCCAGCAGCCCGCTAGCGGGGGGGCGCCCAGATACGCAGTATTTT. V and J are TRBV7-3 and TRBJ2-3; 12 nucleotides align to TRBD2. The CDR3 spans 16 residues. V was clipped by 5 bases and J by 4 bases; unmatched bases: 7. Germline lookup yields CDR1 SGHTA and CDR2 FQGTGA.